Shown below are 7 T cell receptor beta chains from a single sample sequenced in a study of prognosis after radiotherapy for stage I lung cancer. The study amplified the TCR beta CDR3 region from genomic DNA. This amplification was carried out by two rounds of multiplex PCR. Gene-specific TRBV and TRBJ primers were used in PCR round one. TCRdb used MiXCR to reprocess the multiplex PCR reads, holding one entry per CDR3 protein. The table includes nearly 35,000 distinct CDR3 sequences, approximately 29% detected once. Sequenced here: PBMCs, sampled before or after stereotactic body radiation therapy (not recorded which). These receptors came from a donor over 45 with non-small cell lung cancer.

This chain links TRBV3-1 with TRBJ1-1, with 8 nucleotides matching TRBD1. In germline, CDR1 is LGHDT, CDR2 YNNKEL (reference sequence). V shed 4 bases, J shed 4 bases, and the junction held 5 bases outside the gene matches. This CDR3 spans 14 amino acids. The CDR3 nucleotides read TGTGCCAGCAGCCTTGGACAGGGAGTCACTGAAGCTTTCTTT. This sequence encodes CASSLGQGVTEAFF. Full variable domain (missing parts from reference TRBV3-1 and TRBJ1-1): DTAVSQTPKYLVTQMGNDKSIKCEQNLGHDTMYWYKQDSKKFLKIMFSYNNKELIINETVPNRFSPKSPDKAHLNLHINSLELGDSAVYFCASSLGQGVTEAFFGQGTRLTVV.

This clonotype was counted ten times or more. The rearrangement links TRBV19 to TRBJ1-5, with 11 positions matching TRBD1. The CDR3 has 15 residues. Germline CDR1 and CDR2: LNHDA and SQIVND (reference sequence). Trimming cost V 0 bases and J 7 bases; bases outside gene matches: 2. CDR3 amino acids: CASSIEGQGAQPQHF. The CDR3 DNA is TGTGCCAGTAGTATAGAAGGACAGGGGGCACAGCCCCAGCATTTT.

This clonotype was found many times. The rearrangement joins TRBV7-9 to TRBJ1-5; D is undetermined. The CDR3 loop spans 12 amino acids. Per germline, CDR1 SEHNR and CDR2 FQNEAQ (reference sequence). Trimming cost V 3 bases and J 6 bases, with 6 bases left between them. The CDR3 nucleotides read TGTGCCAGCAGCTTGCGGGGTCAGCCCCAGCATTTT. Its translation is CASSLRGQPQHF.

The chain uses TRBV6-1 and TRBJ2-1, with 8 positions matching TRBD2. Germline assignment: CDR1 MNHNS and CDR2 SASEGT. V shed 5 bases, J shed 8 bases, and the junction held 11 bases outside the gene matches. The CDR3 is 15 residues long. The chain's CDR3 is CASSSPAGVGDEQFF. The CDR3 DNA reads TGTGCCAGCAGTTCCCCAGCGGGGGTCGGCGATGAGCAGTTCTTC.

The table lists this clonotype with many counts. CDR3 amino acids: CASSLAGMGEQYF. In DNA form, the CDR3 reads TGCGCCAGCAGCTTGGCGGGGATGGGGGAGCAGTACTTC. The genes are TRBV5-1 and TRBJ2-7, with D tentatively TRBD2 (5 bases). The CDR3 is 13 residues long. V was clipped by 0 bases and J by 7 bases, with 11 bases between them. Germline values: CDR1 SGHRS, CDR2 YFSETQ. Together with reference TRBV5-1 and TRBJ2-7, the CDR3 gives the full variable domain: KAGVTQTPRYLIKTRGQQVTLSCSPISGHRSVSWYQQTPGQGLQFLFEYFSETQRNKGNFPGRFSGRQFSNSRSEMNVSTLELGDSALYLCASSLAGMGEQYFGPGTRLTVT.

The chain links TRBV7-2 to TRBJ2-3; 10 nucleotides agree with TRBD2. With V trimmed by 4 bases and J by 5 bases, 9 bases remained unmatched. The germline CDR1 and CDR2 sequences are SGHTA and FQGNSA. The CDR3 consists of 16 residues. CDR3 nucleotide sequence: TGTGCCAGCAGCTCCGCCCTAGCGGGAGTCGGAGATACGCAGTATTTT. Its translation: CASSSALAGVGDTQYF.

V gene TRBV19 combines with J gene TRBJ1-5, with D possibly being TRBD1 (6 bases). The CDR3 extends over 19 amino acids. Per the germline V gene, CDR1 is LNHDA and CDR2 is SQIVND (reference sequence). The germline V and J ends were trimmed by 1 base and 2 bases, with 21 bases remaining between them. The CDR3: CASSIAPYRVRAGNQPQHF. CDR3 coding DNA: TGTGCCAGTAGTATAGCCCCTTACAGGGTAAGAGCGGGCAATCAGCCCCAGCATTTT.